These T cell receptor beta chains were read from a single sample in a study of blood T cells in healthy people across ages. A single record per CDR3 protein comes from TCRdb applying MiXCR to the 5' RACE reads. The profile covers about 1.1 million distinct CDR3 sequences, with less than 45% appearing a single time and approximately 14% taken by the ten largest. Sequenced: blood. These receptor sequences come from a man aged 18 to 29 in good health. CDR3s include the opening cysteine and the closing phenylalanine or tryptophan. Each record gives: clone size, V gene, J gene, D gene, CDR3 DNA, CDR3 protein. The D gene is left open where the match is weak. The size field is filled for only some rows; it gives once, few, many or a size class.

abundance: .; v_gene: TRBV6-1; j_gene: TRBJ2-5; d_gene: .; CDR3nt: TGTGCCAGCAGGGTTAGGGGGCAAGAGACCCAGTACTTC; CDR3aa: CASRVRGQETQYF
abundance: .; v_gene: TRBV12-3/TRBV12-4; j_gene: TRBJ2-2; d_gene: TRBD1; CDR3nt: TGTGCCAGCAGTCCCTGGCAGGGGGATACCGGGGAGCTGTTTTTT; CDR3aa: CASSPWQGDTGELFF
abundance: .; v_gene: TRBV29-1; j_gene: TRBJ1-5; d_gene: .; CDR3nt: TGCAGCGTTGGCGACAGATCCCATCAGCCCCAGCATTTT; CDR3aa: CSVGDRSHQPQHF
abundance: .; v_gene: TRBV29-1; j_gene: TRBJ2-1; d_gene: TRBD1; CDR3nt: TGCAGCGTACAGGGGGCGGACTACAATGAGCAGTTCTTC; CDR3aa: CSVQGADYNEQFF
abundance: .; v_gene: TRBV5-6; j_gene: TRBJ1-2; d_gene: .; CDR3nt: TGTGCCAGCAGCTTTCGAGTCCTCTTAAACTATGGCTACACCTTC; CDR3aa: CASSFRVLLNYGYTF
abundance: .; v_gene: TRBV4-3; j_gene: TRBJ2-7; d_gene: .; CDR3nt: TGCGCCAGCAGCCAAGATCACGTAACCTACGAGCAGTACTTC; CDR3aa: CASSQDHVTYEQYF
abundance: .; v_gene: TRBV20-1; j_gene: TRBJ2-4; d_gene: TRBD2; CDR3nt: TGCAGTGCCAGGCGGCGGGGGGGTTCGTCCAAAAACATTCAGTACTTC; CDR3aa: CSARRRGGSSKNIQYF
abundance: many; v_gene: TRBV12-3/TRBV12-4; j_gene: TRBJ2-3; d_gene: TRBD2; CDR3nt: TGTGCCAGCAGACCAAGCGGGGCATCTAGCACAGATACGCAGTATTTT; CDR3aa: CASRPSGASSTDTQYF
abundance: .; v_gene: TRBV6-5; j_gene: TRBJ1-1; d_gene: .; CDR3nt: TGTGCCAGCGGGCCCCGGGAAAATAGGGTGAACACTGAAGCTTTCTTT; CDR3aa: CASGPRENRVNTEAFF
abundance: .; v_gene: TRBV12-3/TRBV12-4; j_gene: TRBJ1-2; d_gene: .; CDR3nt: TGTGCCAGCAGTTTAGACTGGCAGGGGAACTATGGCTACACCTTC; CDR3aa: CASSLDWQGNYGYTF
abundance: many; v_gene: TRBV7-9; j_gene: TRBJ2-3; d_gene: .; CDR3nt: TGTGCCAGCAGCTTAGGAGGGACCACAGATACGCAGTATTTT; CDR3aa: CASSLGGTTDTQYF
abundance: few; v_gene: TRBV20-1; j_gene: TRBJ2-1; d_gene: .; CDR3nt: TGCAGTGCTAGACAAGGTGGGCGCTACAATGAGCAGTTCTTC; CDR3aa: CSARQGGRYNEQFF
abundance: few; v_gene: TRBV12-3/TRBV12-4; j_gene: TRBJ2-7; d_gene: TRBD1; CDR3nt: TGTGCCAGCAGTGATACAGGGGGTAGGACCTACGAGCAGTACTTC; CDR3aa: CASSDTGGRTYEQYF
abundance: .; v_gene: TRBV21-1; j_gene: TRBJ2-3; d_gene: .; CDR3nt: TGTGCCAAATCCGGGACAGGGTCAGGAGATACGCAGTATTTT; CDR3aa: CAKSGTGSGDTQYF
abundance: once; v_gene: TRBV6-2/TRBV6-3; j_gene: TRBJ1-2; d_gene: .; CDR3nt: TGTGCCAGCCTTACACCGGGCCTCGACTATGGCTACACCTTC; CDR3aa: CASLTPGLDYGYTF
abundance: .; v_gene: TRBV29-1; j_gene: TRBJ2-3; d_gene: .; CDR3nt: TGCAGCGCCACCCGGGATACGCAGTATTTT; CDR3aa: CSATRDTQYF
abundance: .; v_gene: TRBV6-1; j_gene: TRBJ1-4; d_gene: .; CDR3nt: TGTGCCAGCAGTGACAACGGCAGCCTTGAAAAACTGTTTTTT; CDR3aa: CASSDNGSLEKLFF
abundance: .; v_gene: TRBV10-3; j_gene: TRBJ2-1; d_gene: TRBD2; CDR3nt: TGTGCCATCAGGGCGGTAGCGGGGGGATACAATGAGCAGTTCTTC; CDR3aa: CAIRAVAGGYNEQFF
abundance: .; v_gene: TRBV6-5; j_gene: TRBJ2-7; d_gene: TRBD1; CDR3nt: TGTGCCAGCAGTTGCTCCGACAGGGGGATCTACGAGCAGTACTTC; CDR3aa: CASSCSDRGIYEQYF
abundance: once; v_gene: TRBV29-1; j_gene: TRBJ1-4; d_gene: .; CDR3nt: TGCAGCGCTGCGGTCAGCTCTTGGCTGTTTTTT; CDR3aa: CSAAVSSWLFF
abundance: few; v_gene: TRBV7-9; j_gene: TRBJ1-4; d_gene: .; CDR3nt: TGTGCCAGCAGCCTCAGGGCGGAGGATGAAAAACTGTTTTTT; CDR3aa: CASSLRAEDEKLFF
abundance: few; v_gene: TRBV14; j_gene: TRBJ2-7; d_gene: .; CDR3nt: TGTGCCAGCAGCCGGGGACTCTTATCCTACGAGCAGTACTTC; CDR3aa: CASSRGLLSYEQYF
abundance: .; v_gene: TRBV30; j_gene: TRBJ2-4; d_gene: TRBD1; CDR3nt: TGTGCCTGGAGGACAGGGGGCGTAAACATTCAGTACTTC; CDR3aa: CAWRTGGVNIQYF
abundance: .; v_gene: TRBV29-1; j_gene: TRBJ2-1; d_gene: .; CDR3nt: TGCAGCGCCGTAACCGGGTCTGGGGCCTACAATGAGCAGTTCTTC; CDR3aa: CSAVTGSGAYNEQFF
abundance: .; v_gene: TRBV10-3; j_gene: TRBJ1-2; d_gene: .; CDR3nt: TGTGCCATCAGTGAATCAGGGGTGTACTATGGCTACACCTTC; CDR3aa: CAISESGVYYGYTF
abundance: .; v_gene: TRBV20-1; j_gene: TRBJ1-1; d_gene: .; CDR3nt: TGCAGTGCTAGACTAGGTGGGGGAAACACTGAAGCTTTCTTT; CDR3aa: CSARLGGGNTEAFF
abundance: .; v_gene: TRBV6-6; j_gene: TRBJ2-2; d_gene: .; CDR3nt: TGTGCCAGCAGCTTAGAACAAGGGGTGGCCGGGGAGCTGTTTTTT; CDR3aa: CASSLEQGVAGELFF
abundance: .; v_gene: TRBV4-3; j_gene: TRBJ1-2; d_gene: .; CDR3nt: TGCGCCAGCAGCGCGGGGGATGCCCTCTATGGCTACACCTTC; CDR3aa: CASSAGDALYGYTF
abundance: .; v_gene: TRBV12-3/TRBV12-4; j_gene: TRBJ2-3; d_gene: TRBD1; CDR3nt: TGTGCCAGCGGGGCCGGACAGGGGTTGGATACGCAGTATTTT; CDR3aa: CASGAGQGLDTQYF
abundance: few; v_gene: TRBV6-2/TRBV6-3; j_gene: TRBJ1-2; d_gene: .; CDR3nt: TGTGCCAGCAGTTACTACACCCGGGGCGAACCTTATGGCTACACCTTC; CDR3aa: CASSYYTRGEPYGYTF
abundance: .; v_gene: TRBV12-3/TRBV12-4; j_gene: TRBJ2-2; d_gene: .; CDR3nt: TGTGCCAGCAGTTTGCGCAGGGACACTTCGAACACCGGGGAGCTGTTTTTT; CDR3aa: CASSLRRDTSNTGELFF
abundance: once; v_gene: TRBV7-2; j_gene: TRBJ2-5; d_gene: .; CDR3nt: TGTGCCAGCAGCTTCCGAAGGGGCCTGGGGGAGACCCAGTACTTC; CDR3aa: CASSFRRGLGETQYF
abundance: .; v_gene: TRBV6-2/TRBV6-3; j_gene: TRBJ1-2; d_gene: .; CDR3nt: TGTGCCAGCAGTTACTCGTGGAGGACCTATGGCTACACCTTC; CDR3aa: CASSYSWRTYGYTF
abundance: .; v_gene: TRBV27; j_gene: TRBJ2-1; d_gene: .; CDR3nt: TGTGCCAGCGGTTTAATTGGGGCGGGGAATGAGCAGTTCTTC; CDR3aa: CASGLIGAGNEQFF
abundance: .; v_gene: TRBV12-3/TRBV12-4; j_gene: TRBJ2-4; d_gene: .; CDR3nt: TGTGCCAGCAGTAACAGGGGGGGGGCCAAAAACATTCAGTACTTC; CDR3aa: CASSNRGGAKNIQYF
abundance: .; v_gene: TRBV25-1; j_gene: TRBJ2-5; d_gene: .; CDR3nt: TGTGCCAGCAGTGTTCCTGAGACCCAGTACTTC; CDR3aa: CASSVPETQYF
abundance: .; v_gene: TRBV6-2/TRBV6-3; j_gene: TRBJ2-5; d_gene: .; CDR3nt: TGTGCCAGCAGTTGGACGGAGACCCAGTACTTC; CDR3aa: CASSWTETQYF
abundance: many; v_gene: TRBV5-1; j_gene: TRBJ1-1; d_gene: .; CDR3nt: TGCGCCAGCAGCCCCCTAGGAGGGAAGAACACTGAAGCTTTCTTT; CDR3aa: CASSPLGGKNTEAFF
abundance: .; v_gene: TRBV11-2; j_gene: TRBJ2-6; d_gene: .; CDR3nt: TGTGCCAGCAGCTTAGTCCAGGCGAACTCTGGGGCCAACGTCCTGACTTTC; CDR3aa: CASSLVQANSGANVLTF
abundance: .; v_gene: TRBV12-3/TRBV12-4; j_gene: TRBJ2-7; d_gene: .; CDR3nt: TGTGCCAGCAGTTCAACGCTCAGGGCGCGCGAGCAGTACTTC; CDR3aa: CASSSTLRAREQYF
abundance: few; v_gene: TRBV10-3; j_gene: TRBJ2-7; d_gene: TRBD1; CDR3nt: TGTGCCATCAGTGCCCACAGGGGAAACGAGCAGTACTTC; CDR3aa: CAISAHRGNEQYF
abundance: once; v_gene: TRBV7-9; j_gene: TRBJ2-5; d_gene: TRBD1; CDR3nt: TGTGCCAGCGCCGCAATGGACAGGGCTTACAATGAGCAGTACTTC; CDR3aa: CASAAMDRAYNEQYF
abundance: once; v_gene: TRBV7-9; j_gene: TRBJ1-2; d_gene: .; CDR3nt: TGTGCCAACAGCGAGGGGCAGGGTTCCAACTATGGCTACACCTTC; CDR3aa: CANSEGQGSNYGYTF
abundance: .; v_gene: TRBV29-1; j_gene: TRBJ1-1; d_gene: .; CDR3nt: TGCAGCGCGCGCAATCAGGGAAACACTGAAGCTTTCTTT; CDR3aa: CSARNQGNTEAFF
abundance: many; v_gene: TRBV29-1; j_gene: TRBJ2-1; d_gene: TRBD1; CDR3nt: TGCAGCGTTGACCCGCAAACAGGGGGCTCCTACAATGAGCAGTTCTTC; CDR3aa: CSVDPQTGGSYNEQFF
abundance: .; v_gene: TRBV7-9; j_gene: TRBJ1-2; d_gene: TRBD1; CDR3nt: TGTGCCAGCTCCGGGGACAGGGTTTATGGCTACACCTTC; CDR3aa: CASSGDRVYGYTF
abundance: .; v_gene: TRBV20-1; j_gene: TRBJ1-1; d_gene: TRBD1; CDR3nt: TGCAGTGCTAAGACAGGGGGCCCAAGGAACGCTGAAGCTTTCTTT; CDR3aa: CSAKTGGPRNAEAFF
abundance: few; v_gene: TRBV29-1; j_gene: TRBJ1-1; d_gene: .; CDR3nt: TGCAGCGTTGAAGCGGACAGGAACACTGAAGCTTTCTTT; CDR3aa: CSVEADRNTEAFF
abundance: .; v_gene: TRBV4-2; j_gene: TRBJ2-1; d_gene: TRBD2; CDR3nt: TGTGCCAGCAGCCAAGCGAGTGCGGGTACTAGCGGGAGGTCTAGTGAGCAGTTCTTC; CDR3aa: CASSQASAGTSGRSSEQFF
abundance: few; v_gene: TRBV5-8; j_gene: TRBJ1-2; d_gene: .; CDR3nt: TGTGCCAGCAGCTTGCAACAGGGAATGCGCTACACCTTC; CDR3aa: CASSLQQGMRYTF
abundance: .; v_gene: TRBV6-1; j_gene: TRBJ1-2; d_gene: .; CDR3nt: TGTGCCAGCAGTGCCCCACCGGGGACTAACTATGGCTACACCTTC; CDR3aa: CASSAPPGTNYGYTF
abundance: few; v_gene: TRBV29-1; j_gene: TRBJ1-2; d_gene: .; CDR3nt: TGCAGCGTCGAGGAACTTGCTAACTATGGCTACACCTTC; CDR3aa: CSVEELANYGYTF
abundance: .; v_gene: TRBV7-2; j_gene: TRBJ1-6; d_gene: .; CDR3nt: TGTGCCAGCTCTGGGAGTACCTATAATTCACCCCTCCACTTT; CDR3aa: CASSGSTYNSPLHF
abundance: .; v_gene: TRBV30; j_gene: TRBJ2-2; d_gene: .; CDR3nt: TGTGCCTGGAGACCACAGGCGGCCGGGGAGCTGTTTTTT; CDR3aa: CAWRPQAAGELFF
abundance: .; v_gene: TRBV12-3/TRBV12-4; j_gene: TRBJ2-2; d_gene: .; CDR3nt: TGTGCCAGCAGTTTTTTGGGTGACCGGGAGCTGTTTTTT; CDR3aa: CASSFLGDRELFF
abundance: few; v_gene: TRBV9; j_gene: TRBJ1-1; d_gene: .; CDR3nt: TGTGCCAGCAGCGTAGCTCCCGAGAACACTGAAGCTTTCTTT; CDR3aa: CASSVAPENTEAFF
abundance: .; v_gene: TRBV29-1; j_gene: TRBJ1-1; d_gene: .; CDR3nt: TGCAGCGCCAGGGATTGGGGAACTGAAGCTTTCTTT; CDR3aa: CSARDWGTEAFF
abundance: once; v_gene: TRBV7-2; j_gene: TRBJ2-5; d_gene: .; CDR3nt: TGTGCCAGCAGCCCCAGCCCTGTGGAGACCCAGTACTTC; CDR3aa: CASSPSPVETQYF